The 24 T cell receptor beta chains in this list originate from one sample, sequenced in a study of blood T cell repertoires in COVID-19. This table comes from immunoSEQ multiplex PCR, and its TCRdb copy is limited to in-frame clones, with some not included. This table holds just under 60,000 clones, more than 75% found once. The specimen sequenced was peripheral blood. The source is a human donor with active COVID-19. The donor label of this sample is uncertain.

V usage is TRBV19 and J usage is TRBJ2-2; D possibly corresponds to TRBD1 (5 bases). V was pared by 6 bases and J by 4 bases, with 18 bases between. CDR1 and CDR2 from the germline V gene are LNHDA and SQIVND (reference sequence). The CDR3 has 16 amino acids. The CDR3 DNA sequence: TGTGCCAGTAGCCCAACCCTCAGGGTAGGCACCGGGGAGCTGTTTTTT. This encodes CASSPTLRVGTGELFF.

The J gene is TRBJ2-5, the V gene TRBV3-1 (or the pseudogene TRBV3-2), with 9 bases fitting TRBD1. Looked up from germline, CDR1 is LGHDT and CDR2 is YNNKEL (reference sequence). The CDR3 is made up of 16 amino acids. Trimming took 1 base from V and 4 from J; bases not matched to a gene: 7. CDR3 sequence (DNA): TGTGCCAGCAGCCAAGCGATCAACAGGGGGCTAGAGACCCAGTACTTC. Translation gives CASSQAINRGLETQYF.

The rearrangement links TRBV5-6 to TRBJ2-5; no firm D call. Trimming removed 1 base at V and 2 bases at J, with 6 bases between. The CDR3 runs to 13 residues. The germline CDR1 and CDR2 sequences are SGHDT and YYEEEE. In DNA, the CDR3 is TGTGCCAGCAGCTTGTTTCTGCAAGAGACCCAGTACTTC. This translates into CASSLFLQETQYF.

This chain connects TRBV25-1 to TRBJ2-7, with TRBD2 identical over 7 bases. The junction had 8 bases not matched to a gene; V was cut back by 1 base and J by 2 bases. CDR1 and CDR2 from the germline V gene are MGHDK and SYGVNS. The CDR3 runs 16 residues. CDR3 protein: CASSESLLAEAYEQYF. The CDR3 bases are TGTGCCAGCAGTGAATCCCTTCTAGCGGAAGCCTACGAGCAGTACTTC.

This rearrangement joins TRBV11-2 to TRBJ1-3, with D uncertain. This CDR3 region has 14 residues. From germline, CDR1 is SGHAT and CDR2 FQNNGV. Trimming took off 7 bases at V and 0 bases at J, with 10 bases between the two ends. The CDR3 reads CASTVSPSGNTIYF. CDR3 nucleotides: TGTGCCAGCACTGTCAGTCCCTCTGGAAACACCATATATTTT.

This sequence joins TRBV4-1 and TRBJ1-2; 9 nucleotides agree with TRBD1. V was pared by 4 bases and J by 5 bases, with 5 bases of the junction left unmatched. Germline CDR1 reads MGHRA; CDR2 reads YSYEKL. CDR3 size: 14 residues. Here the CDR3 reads CASSRDGQGYGYTF. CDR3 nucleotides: TGCGCCAGCAGCCGGGATGGACAGGGGTATGGCTACACCTTC.

In DNA form, the CDR3 reads TGTGCCAGCAGTGCCCCTCTGGGACAGGATACCTACGAGCAGTACTTC. Translating it yields CASSAPLGQDTYEQYF. This chain connects TRBV2 to TRBJ2-7; 8 bases are shared with TRBD1. The V gene's germline CDR1 is SNHLY and CDR2 FYNNEI. J lost 2 bases, V lost 4 bases, and 10 bases had no gene match. The CDR3 contains 16 residues.

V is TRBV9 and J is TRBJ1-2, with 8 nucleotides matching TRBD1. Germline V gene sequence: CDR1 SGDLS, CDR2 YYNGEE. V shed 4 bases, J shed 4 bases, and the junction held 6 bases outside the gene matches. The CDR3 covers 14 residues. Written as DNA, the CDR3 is TGTGCCAGCAGCACCTGGACAGGGCTCTATGGCTACACCTTC. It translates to CASSTWTGLYGYTF.

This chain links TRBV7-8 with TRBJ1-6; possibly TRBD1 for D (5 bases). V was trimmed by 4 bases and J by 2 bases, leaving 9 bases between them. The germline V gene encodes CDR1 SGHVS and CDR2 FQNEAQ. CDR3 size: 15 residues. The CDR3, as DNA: TGTGCCAGCAGCTCATCAGGGACCTATAATTCACCCCTCCACTTT. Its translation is CASSSSGTYNSPLHF.

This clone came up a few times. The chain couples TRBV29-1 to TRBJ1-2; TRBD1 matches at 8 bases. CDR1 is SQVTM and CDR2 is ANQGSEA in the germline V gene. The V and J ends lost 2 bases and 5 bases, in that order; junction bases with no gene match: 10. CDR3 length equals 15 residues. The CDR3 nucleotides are TGCAGCGTTGAATATACCGGGACAGGCTATTATGGCTACACCTTC. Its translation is CSVEYTGTGYYGYTF.

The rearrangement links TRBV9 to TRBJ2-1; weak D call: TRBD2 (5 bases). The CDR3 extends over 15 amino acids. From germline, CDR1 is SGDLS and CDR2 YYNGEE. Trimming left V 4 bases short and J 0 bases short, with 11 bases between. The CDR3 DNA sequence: TGTGCCAGCAGCACTGCTGGGAGCTCCTACAATGAGCAGTTCTTC. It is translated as CASSTAGSSYNEQFF.

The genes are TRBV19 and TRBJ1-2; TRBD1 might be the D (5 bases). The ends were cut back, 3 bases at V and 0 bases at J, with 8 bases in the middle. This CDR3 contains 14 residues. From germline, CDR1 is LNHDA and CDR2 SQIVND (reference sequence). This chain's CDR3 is CASSMTRANYGYTF. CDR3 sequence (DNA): TGTGCCAGTAGTATGACCAGGGCTAACTATGGCTACACCTTC.

CDR3 sequence: CASSQGSGYTF. The CDR3 DNA sequence: TGTGCCAGTTCCCAGGGGAGTGGCTACACCTTC. The V call is TRBV3-1 (or the pseudogene TRBV3-2), the J call TRBJ1-2, with a weak D call TRBD1 (6 bases). CDR3 length: 11 amino acids. V dropped 9 bases and J dropped 7 bases, with 12 bases sitting between them. Per the germline V gene, CDR1 is LGHDT and CDR2 is YNNKEL (reference sequence).

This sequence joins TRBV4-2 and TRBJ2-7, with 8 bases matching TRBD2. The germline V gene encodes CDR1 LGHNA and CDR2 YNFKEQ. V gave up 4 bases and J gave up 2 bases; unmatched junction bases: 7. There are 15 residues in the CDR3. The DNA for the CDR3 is TGTGCCAGCAGCCCCGGAGCGGGAGATACCTACGAGCAGTACTTC. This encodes CASSPGAGDTYEQYF.

The CDR3 DNA reads as TGTGCCAGCAGCGCCCCGGGGAGCGGGGGTAAGACCCAGTACTTC. Translated: CASSAPGSGGKTQYF. This chain uses TRBV9 with TRBJ2-5; TRBD2 matches at 8 bases. Trimming cost V 3 bases and J 6 bases; bases outside gene matches: 10. Germline lookup yields CDR1 SGDLS and CDR2 YYNGEE. CDR3 length equals 15 residues.

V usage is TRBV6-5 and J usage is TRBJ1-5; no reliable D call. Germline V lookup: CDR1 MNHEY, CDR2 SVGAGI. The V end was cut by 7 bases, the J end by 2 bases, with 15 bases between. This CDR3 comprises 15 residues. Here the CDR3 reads CASKRRQIGNQPQHF. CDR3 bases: TGTGCCAGCAAGCGTCGGCAGATTGGCAATCAGCCCCAGCATTTT.

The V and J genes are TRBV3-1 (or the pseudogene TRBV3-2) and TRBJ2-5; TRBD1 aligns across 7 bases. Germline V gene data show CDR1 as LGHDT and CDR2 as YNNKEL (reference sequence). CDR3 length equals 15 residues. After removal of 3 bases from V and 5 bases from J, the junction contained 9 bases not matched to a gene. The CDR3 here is CASSQGQPYVETQYF. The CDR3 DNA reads TGTGCCAGCAGCCAGGGACAGCCGTACGTGGAGACCCAGTACTTC.

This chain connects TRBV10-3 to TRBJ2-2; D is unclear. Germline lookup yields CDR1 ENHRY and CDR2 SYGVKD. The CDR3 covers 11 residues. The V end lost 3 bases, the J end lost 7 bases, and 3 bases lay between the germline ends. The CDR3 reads CAISDGGELFF. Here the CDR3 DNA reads TGTGCCATCAGTGACGGCGGGGAGCTGTTTTTT.

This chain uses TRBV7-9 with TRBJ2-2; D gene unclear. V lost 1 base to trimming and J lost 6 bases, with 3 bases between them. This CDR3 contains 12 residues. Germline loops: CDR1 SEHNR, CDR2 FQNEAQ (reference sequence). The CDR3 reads CASSLGAGELFF. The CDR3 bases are TGTGCCAGCAGCTTAGGAGCCGGGGAGCTGTTTTTT.

The CDR3 sequence: CASSPDRRGNTIYF. The DNA of the CDR3 is TGTGCCAGCTCACCGGACAGGCGCGGAAACACCATATATTTT. The chain links TRBV18 to TRBJ1-3; TRBD1 matches at 7 bases. The CDR3 is 14 residues long. Germline V gene lookup returns CDR1 KGHSH and CDR2 LQKENI. Trimming removed 3 bases from V and 4 bases from J; junction bases left unmatched: 3.

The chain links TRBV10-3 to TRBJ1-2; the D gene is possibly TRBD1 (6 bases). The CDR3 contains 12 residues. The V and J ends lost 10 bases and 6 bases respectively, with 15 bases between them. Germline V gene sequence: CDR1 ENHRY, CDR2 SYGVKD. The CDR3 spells CATVTGRDGYTF. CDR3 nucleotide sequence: TGTGCCACCGTTACAGGGCGTGATGGCTACACCTTC.

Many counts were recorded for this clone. The CDR3 loop reads CASSLGRATTEAFF. In DNA form, the CDR3 reads TGTGCCAGCAGCTTAGGCAGGGCTACAACTGAAGCTTTCTTT. The chain employs TRBV7-9 and TRBJ1-1; perhaps TRBD1 as D (5 bases). This CDR3 contains 14 residues. V was trimmed by 1 base and J by 5 bases, leaving 11 bases between them. The germline V gene has CDR1 SEHNR and CDR2 FQNEAQ (reference sequence). Based on the CDR3 plus reference TRBV7-9 and TRBJ1-1, the full variable domain is DTGVSQNPRHKITKRGQNVTFRCDPISEHNRLYWYRQTLGQGPEFLTYFQNEAQLEKSRLLSDRFSAERPKGSFSTLEIQRTEQGDSAMYLCASSLGRATTEAFFGQGTRLTVV.

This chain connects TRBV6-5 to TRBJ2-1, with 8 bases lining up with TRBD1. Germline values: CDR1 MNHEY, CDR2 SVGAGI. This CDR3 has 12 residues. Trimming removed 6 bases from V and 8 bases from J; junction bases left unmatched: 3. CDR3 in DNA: TGTGCCAGCAGCCGACAGGGGCATGAGCAGTTCTTC. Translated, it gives CASSRQGHEQFF.

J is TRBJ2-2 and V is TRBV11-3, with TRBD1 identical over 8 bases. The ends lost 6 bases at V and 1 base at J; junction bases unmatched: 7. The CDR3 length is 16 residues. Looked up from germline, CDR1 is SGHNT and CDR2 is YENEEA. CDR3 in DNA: TGTGCCAGCAGAAAAGGGACAGGCAAGAACACCGGGGAGCTGTTTTTT. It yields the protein CASRKGTGKNTGELFF. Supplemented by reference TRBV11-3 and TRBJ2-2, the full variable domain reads EAGVVQSPRYKIIEKKQPVAFWCNPISGHNTLYWYLQNLGQGPELLIRYENEEAVDDSQLPKDRFSAERLKGVDSTLKIQPAELGDSAVYLCASRKGTGKNTGELFFGEGSRLTVL.